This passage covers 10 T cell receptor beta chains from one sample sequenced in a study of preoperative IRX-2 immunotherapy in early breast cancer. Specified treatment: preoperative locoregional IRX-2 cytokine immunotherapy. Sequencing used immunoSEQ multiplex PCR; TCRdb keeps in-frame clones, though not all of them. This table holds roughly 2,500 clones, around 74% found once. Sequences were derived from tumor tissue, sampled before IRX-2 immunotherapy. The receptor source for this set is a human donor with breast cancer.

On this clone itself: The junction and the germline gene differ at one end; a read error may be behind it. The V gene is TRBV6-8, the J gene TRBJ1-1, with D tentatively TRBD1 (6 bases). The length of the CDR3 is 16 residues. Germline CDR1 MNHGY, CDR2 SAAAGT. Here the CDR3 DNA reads TGTACCAGCAGTTACTCGAGATGGGGGGGGCACACTGAAGCTTTCTTT. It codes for CTSSYSRWGGHTEAFF.

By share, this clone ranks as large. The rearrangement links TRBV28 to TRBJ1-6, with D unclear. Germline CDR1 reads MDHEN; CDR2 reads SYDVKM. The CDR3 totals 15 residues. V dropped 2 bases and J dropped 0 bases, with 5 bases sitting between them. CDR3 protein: CASSLRGSYNSPLHF. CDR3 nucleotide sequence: TGTGCCAGCAGTTTACGTGGCTCCTATAATTCACCCCTCCACTTT.

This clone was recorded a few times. DNA for the CDR3: TGTGCCAGCAGTCTAATACAGGGAAAACTGTTTTTT. As protein: CASSLIQGKLFF. The chain recombines TRBV28 with TRBJ1-4; tentative D call: TRBD1 (6 bases). The CDR3 extends over 12 amino acids. CDR1 and CDR2 (germline): MDHEN, SYDVKM. Trimming cost V 5 bases and J 10 bases, with 11 bases left between them.

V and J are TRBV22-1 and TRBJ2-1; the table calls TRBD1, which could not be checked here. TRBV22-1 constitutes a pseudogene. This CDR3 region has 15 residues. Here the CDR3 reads CASRRGQGSVDEQFF. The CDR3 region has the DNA TGTGCCAGCAGAAGGGGACAGGGTTCGGTAGATGAGCAGTTCTTC.

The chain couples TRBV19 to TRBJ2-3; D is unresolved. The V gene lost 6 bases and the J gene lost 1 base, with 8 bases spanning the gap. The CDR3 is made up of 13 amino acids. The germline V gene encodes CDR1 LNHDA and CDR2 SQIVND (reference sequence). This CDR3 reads CASRGYRTDTQYF. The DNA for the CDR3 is TGTGCCAGTAGAGGCTATCGCACAGATACGCAGTATTTT.

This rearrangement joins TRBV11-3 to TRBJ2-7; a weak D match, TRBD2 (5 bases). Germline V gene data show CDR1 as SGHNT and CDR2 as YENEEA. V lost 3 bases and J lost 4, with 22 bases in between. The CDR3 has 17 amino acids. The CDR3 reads CASSFVGSGGLKYEQYF. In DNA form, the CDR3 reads TGTGCCAGCAGCTTTGTGGGTTCAGGCGGGCTCAAATACGAGCAGTACTTC.

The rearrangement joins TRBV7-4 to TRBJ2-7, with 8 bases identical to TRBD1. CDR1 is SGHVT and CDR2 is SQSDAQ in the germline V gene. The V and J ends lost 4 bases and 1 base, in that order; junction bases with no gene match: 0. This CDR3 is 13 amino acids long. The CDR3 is CASSWDRSYEQYF. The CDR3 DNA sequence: TGTGCCAGCAGCTGGGACAGGTCCTACGAGCAGTACTTC.

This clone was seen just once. The CDR3 protein is CASSLRGINQPQHF. CDR3 in DNA: TGTGCCAGCAGCCTTCGGGGGATCAATCAGCCCCAGCATTTT. This chain links TRBV6-8 with TRBJ1-5; D is possibly TRBD1 (5 bases). The CDR3 spans 14 residues. Germline lookup yields CDR1 MNHGY and CDR2 SAAAGT. V was pared by 6 bases and J by 3 bases, with 12 bases between.

Here the CDR3 reads CASSLDRWTGEYEQYF. The CDR3, as DNA: TGTGCCAGCAGCTTAGACAGATGGACAGGGGAGTACGAGCAGTACTTC. The chain links TRBV11-3 to TRBJ2-7; 9 bases map to TRBD1. The CDR3 has 16 residues. The junction had 7 bases not matched to a gene; V was cut back by 0 bases and J by 4 bases. The germline V gene has CDR1 SGHNT and CDR2 YENEEA.

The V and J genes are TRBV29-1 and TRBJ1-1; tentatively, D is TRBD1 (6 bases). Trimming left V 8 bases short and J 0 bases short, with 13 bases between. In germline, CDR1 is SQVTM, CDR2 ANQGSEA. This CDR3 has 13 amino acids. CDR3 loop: CSSGAGMNTEAFF. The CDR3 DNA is TGCAGCTCGGGGGCAGGGATGAACACTGAAGCTTTCTTT.